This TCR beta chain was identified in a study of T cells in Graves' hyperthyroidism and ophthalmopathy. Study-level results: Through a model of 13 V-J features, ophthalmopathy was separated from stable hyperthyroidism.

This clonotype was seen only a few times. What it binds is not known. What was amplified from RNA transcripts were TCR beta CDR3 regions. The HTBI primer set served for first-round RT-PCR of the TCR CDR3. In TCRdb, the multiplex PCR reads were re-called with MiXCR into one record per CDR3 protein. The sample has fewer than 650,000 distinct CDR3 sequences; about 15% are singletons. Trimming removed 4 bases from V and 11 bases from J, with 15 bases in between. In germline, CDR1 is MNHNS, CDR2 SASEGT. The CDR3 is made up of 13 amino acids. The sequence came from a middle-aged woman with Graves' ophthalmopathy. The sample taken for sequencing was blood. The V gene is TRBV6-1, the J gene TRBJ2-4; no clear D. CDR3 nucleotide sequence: TGTGCCAGCAGTGTGGAGTATTTGAGTTTTCAGTACTTC. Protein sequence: CASSVEYLSFQYF.